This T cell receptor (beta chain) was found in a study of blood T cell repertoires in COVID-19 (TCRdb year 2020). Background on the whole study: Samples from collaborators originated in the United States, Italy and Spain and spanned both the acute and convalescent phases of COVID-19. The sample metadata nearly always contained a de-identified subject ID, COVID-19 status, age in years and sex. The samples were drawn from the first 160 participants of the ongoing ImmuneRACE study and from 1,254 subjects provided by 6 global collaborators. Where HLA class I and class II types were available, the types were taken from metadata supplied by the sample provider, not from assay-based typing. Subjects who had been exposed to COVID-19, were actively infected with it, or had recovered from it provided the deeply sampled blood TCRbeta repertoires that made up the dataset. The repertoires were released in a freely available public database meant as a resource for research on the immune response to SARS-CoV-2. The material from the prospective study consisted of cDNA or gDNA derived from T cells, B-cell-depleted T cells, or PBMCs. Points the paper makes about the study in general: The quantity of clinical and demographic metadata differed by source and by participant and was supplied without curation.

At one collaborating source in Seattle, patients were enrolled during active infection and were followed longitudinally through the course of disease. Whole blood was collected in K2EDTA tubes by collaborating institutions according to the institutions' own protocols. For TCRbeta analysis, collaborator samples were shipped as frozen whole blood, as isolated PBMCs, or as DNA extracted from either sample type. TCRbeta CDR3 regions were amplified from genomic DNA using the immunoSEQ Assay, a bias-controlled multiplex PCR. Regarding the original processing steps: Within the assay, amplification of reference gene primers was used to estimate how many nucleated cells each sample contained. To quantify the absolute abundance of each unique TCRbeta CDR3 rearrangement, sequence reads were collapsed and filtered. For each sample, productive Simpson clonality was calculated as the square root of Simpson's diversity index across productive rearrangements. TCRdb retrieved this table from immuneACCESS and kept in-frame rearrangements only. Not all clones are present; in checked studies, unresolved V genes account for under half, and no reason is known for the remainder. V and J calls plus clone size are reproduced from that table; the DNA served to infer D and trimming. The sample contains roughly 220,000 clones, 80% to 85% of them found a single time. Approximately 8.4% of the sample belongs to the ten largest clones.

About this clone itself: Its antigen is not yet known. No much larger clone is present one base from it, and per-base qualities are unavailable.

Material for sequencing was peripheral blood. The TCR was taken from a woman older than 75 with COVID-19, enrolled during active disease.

The CDR3 region has the sequence CASSELEGSENTIYF. The sequence in DNA is TGTGCCAGCAGTGAGTTGGAGGGTTCGGAAAACACCATATATTTT. The chain is made from TRBV2 and TRBJ1-3; the D gene is unclear. Based on the germline V gene, the CDR1 and CDR2 sequences are SNHLY and FYNNEI. Cut back by 3 bases and 6 bases, the V and J ends lie 15 bases apart. The CDR3 covers 15 residues, taking in both the cysteine and the phenylalanine. The retained sequence is limited to the CDR3, 45 bases, with the frame set at the first base.